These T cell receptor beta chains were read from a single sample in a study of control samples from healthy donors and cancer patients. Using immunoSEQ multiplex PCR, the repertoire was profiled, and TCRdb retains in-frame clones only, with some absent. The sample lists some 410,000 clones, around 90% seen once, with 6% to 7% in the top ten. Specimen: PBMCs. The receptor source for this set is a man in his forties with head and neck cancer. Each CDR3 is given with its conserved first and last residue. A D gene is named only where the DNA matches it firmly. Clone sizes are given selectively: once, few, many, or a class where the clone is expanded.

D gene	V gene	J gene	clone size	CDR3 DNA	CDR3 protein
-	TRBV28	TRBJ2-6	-	TGTGCCAGCGTCACAGGGTCTGGGGCCAACGTCCTGACTTTC	CASVTGSGANVLTF
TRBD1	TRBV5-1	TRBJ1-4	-	TGCGCCAGCAGGTCCGGGACAGGGGAAGAAAAACTGTTTTTT	CASRSGTGEEKLFF
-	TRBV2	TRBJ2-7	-	TGTGCCAGCACAGTCAACCCCTACGAGCAGTACTTC	CASTVNPYEQYF
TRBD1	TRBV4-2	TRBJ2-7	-	TGTGCCAGCAGCCAAGGGACAGGGGACCCCTACGAGCAGTACTTC	CASSQGTGDPYEQYF
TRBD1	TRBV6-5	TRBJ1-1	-	TGTGCCAGCTCCTGGACAGGCCCGAACACTGAAGCTTTCTTT	CASSWTGPNTEAFF
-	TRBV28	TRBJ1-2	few	TGTGCCAGCAGTTTACAGGGGATTCAATATGGCTACACCTTC	CASSLQGIQYGYTF
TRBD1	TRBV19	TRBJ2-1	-	TGTGCCAGTAGTCCGAGGGACAGGGGGTGGAATGAGCAGTTCTTC	CASSPRDRGWNEQFF
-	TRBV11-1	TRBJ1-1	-	TGTGCCAGCAGCTTAGCGGGTGCTGAAGCTTTCTTT	CASSLAGAEAFF
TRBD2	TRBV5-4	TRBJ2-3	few	TGTGCCAGCAGCGCCCGGGGGGGATTGGCAGATACGCAGTATTTT	CASSARGGLADTQYF
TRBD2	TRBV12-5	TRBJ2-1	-	TGTGCTAGTGGCCTTCCTCTAGCGGGAGTCGACAATGAGCAGTTCTTC	CASGLPLAGVDNEQFF
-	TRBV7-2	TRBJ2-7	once	TGTGCCAGCAGCCCGCCTAATCTTTACGAGCAGTACTTC	CASSPPNLYEQYF
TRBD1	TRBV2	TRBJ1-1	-	TGTGCCAGCAGTGACCTCGGACAGGATAAAGCTTTCTTT	CASSDLGQDKAFF
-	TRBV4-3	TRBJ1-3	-	TGCGCCAGCAGCCAAGACGATTGGGGTTCTGGAAACACCATATATTTT	CASSQDDWGSGNTIYF
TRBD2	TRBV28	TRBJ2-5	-	TGTGCCAGCAGTTTTGGGGGAGGGATCCAAGAGACCCAGTACTTC	CASSFGGGIQETQYF
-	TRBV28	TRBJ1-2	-	TGTGCCAGCAGCTCTGTGGTTGTTAACTATGGCTACACCTTC	CASSSVVVNYGYTF
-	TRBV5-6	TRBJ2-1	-	TGTGCCAGCAGCTTGTTCGGGACCCCTACCAATGAGCAGTTCTTC	CASSLFGTPTNEQFF
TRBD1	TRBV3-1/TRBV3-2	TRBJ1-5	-	TGTGCCAGCAGCCTTTCGACAGGGACTAATCAGCCCCAGCATTTT	CASSLSTGTNQPQHF
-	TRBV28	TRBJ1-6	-	TGTGCCAGCAGTTTAAGACGGTCAGGGTCTTCCAATTCACCCCTCCACTTT	CASSLRRSGSSNSPLHF
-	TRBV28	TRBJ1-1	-	TGTGCCAGCAGCTTAGGGCTTCTCGGGAACACTGAAGCTTTCTTT	CASSLGLLGNTEAFF
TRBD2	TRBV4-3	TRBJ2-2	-	TGCGCCAGCAGTCCAAGCCTGGGGGGGAGATACACCGGGGAGCTGTTTTTT	CASSPSLGGRYTGELFF
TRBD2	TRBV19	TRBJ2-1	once	TGTGCCAGTAGTTCCAGACTAGCGGGGGCCTACAATGAGCAGTTCTTC	CASSSRLAGAYNEQFF
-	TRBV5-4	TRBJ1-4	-	TGTGCCAGCAGCTTGAGAGGTTCGGGGGAAAAACTGTTTTTT	CASSLRGSGEKLFF
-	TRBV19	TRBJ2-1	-	TGTGCCAGTAGTATTCGGTTGGACACTGAGCAGTTCTTC	CASSIRLDTEQFF
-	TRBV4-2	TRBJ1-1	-	TGTGCCAGCAACAACCGAAGAGGGGTAGGCAAAGCTTTCTTT	CASNNRRGVGKAFF
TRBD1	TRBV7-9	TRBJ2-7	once	TGTGCCAGCAGCGCAGGGACAGACTCCTACGAGCAGTACTTC	CASSAGTDSYEQYF
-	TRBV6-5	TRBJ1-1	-	TGTGCCAGCAGTTTCAACAGGAACACTGAAGCTTTCTTT	CASSFNRNTEAFF
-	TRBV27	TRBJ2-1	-	TGTGCCAGCAGTTTATATGCTAGCTCCTACAATGAGCAGTTCTTC	CASSLYASSYNEQFF
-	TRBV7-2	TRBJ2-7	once	TGTGCCAGCAGCTTAGTAGCTCAGGGCCGCGAGCAGTACTTC	CASSLVAQGREQYF
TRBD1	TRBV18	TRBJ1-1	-	TGTGCCAGCTCACCAAACAGGGGGCGAGGGGTGGAAGCTTTCTTT	CASSPNRGRGVEAFF
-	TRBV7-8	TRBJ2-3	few	TGTGCCAGCGGCCAGGGGAAAGTCACAGATACGCAGTATTTT	CASGQGKVTDTQYF
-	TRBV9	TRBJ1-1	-	TGTGCCAGCAGCCCAGGGCAGGGGCGTACTGAAGCTTTCTTT	CASSPGQGRTEAFF
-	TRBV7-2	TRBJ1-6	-	TGTGCCAGCAGCCGCAGTAATTCACCCCTCCACTTT	CASSRSNSPLHF
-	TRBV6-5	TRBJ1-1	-	TGTGCCAGCAGTTACTCGAATCCAGGCACTGAAGCTTTCTTT	CASSYSNPGTEAFF
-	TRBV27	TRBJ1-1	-	TGTGCCAGCAGTTCGATCCTACGGGACACTGAAGCTTTTTTT	CASSSILRDTEAFF
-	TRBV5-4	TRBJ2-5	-	TGTGCCAGCAGCTTGGTTGAGGAGATATTACAAGAGACCCAGTACTTC	CASSLVEEILQETQYF
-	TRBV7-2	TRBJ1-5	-	TGTGCCAGCAGCTTAAGGGTTTTGGATCAGCCCCAGCATTTT	CASSLRVLDQPQHF
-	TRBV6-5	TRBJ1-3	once	TGTGCCAGCAGGCCAGGAGACTCTGGAAACACCATATATTTT	CASRPGDSGNTIYF
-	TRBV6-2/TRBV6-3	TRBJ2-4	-	TGTGCCAGCAGTAGCCGGACAGTAGAGAATTTGAACATTCAGTACTTC	CASSSRTVENLNIQYF
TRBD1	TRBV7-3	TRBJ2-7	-	TGTGCCAGCAGCTTAATCGCAGGGGGTCAGTACGAGCAGTACTTC	CASSLIAGGQYEQYF
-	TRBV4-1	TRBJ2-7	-	TGCGCCAGCAGCCCCCCCCGGGGGACCTACGAGCAGTACTTC	CASSPPRGTYEQYF
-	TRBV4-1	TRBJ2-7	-	TGCGCCAGCAGCCAAGCCTACGAGCAGTACTTC	CASSQAYEQYF
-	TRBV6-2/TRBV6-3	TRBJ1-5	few	TGTGCCAGCAGTCTGGACAGCGGTAATCAGCCCCAGCATTTT	CASSLDSGNQPQHF
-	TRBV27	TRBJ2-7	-	TGTGCCAGCAGTTTATTGGGCAGCATACGAGAGCAGTACTTC	CASSLLGSIREQYF
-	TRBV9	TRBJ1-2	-	TGTGCCAGCAGCCCTTCTCGGGATCACTATGGCTACACCTTC	CASSPSRDHYGYTF
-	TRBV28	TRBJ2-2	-	TGTGCCAGCACCGTTAGGACGGTCGGGGAGCTGTTTTTT	CASTVRTVGELFF
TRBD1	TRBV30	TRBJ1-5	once	TGTGCCTGGAGTGCGACAGGGACGGGCCTTCGGAATCAGCCCCAGCATTTT	CAWSATGTGLRNQPQHF